The 5 T cell receptor beta chains presented below share a single source sample, sequenced in a study of cytomegalovirus exposure and HLA in healthy donors. The primer mix had 60 Vbeta and 13 Jbeta primers. Sequencing was performed with immunoSEQ multiplex PCR; in TCRdb, only in-frame clones are kept and a portion is missing. The data contain 210,000 or so clones, 70% to 90% of them singletons. Sequences were obtained from PBMCs. The receptors come from a human donor in good health.

The CDR3 DNA reads TGTGCCAGCAGCCGCGATGAGACAGGGGACTATGGCTACACCTTC. Its translation is CASSRDETGDYGYTF. The chain couples TRBV7-6 to TRBJ1-2; TRBD1 aligns across 8 bases. The trim removed 5 bases at V and 3 bases at J, leaving 8 bases unmatched. The CDR3 has 15 amino acids. From germline, CDR1 is SGHVS and CDR2 FNYEAQ.

The rearrangement joins TRBV2 to TRBJ1-1; 7 bases line up with TRBD1. Germline V gene sequence: CDR1 SNHLY, CDR2 FYNNEI. There are 14 residues in the CDR3. The trim removed 1 base at V and 5 bases at J, leaving 4 bases unmatched. The CDR3 sequence: CASSEEGARTEAFF. CDR3 coding DNA: TGTGCCAGCAGTGAAGAGGGGGCGAGGACTGAAGCTTTCTTT.

This chain connects TRBV19 to TRBJ2-3; D possibly corresponds to TRBD1 (6 bases). CDR1 is LNHDA and CDR2 is SQIVND in the germline V gene (reference sequence). V lost 5 bases and J lost 4, with 10 bases in between. The CDR3 length is 13 residues. This chain's CDR3 is CASSLSGADTQYF. The CDR3 DNA reads TGTGCCAGTAGTTTATCAGGGGCAGATACGCAGTATTTT.

V is TRBV19 and J is TRBJ2-7; 11 bases match TRBD2. The CDR3 spans 17 residues. The germline gives CDR1 LNHDA, CDR2 SQIVND (reference sequence). V lost 6 bases to trimming and J lost 4 bases; unmatched junction nucleotides: 14. The CDR3 is CASSDRTGLAGGYEQYF. The CDR3 nucleotides read TGTGCCAGTAGCGATCGAACAGGACTAGCGGGCGGGTACGAGCAGTACTTC. Full variable domain (missing parts from reference TRBV19 and TRBJ2-7): DGGITQSPKYLFRKEGQNVTLSCEQNLNHDAMYWYRQDPGQGLRLIYYSQIVNDFQKGDIAEGYSVSREKKESFPLTVTSAQKNPTAFYLCASSDRTGLAGGYEQYFGPGTRLTVT.

The CDR3 region has the DNA TGTGCCAGCAGCAGAGTGGGCGGGAGGGATACCTACGAGCAGTACTTC. It translates to CASSRVGGRDTYEQYF. V gene TRBV5-4 combines with J gene TRBJ2-5; TRBD2 aligns across 9 bases. The DNA end lines up better with TRBJ2-7; the J call may be wrong. Looked up from germline, CDR1 is SGHNT and CDR2 is YYREEE (reference sequence). The CDR3 spans 16 residues.